The 4 T cell receptor beta chains below all came from one sample that was sequenced in a study of blood T cell repertoires in COVID-19. The data were produced by immunoSEQ multiplex PCR, yet TCRdb's version contains in-frame clones alone and is incomplete. The table shows 160,000 or so clones, with roughly 80% occurring only once. Sequencing was performed on PBMCs or T cells enriched from blood (not recorded which). Receptors originate from a woman aged 55-69 years who had recovered from COVID-19.

The CDR3 reads CASSMTGNTIYF. CDR3 DNA: TGTGCCAGTAGTATGACAGGAAACACCATATATTTT. This chain joins TRBV19 and TRBJ1-3; D gene uncertain. This CDR3 is 12 amino acids long. V lost 3 bases and J lost 4, with 4 bases in between. Germline-derived CDR1 and CDR2 are LNHDA and SQIVND (reference sequence). Full variable domain (outside the CDR3, taken from reference TRBV19 and TRBJ1-3): DGGITQSPKYLFRKEGQNVTLSCEQNLNHDAMYWYRQDPGQGLRLIYYSQIVNDFQKGDIAEGYSVSREKKESFPLTVTSAQKNPTAFYLCASSMTGNTIYFGEGSWLTVV.

This clone was seen repeatedly, ten times or more. The chain combines TRBV3-1 (or the pseudogene TRBV3-2) with TRBJ1-2, with D hard to call. The germline V and J ends were trimmed by 2 bases and 5 bases, with 12 bases remaining between them. The CDR3 is 14 residues long. CDR1 LGHDT and CDR2 YNNKEL come from the germline V gene (reference sequence). Here the CDR3 DNA reads TGTGCCAGCAGCCAATCCTCCAGGTCTTATGGCTACACCTTC. Residues: CASSQSSRSYGYTF.

In its sample, this clone was seen many times. The V call is TRBV4-1, the J call TRBJ1-1; D may be TRBD1 (5 bases). The length of the CDR3 is 16 residues. CDR1 and CDR2 (germline): MGHRA, YSYEKL. Trimming took off 0 bases at V and 0 bases at J, with 11 bases between the two ends. The CDR3 nucleotides read TGCGCCAGCAGCCAAGACGGGGGTCACCTGAACACTGAAGCTTTCTTT. Translation gives CASSQDGGHLNTEAFF.

This clone appeared many times. J is TRBJ1-1 and V is TRBV7-3; D not certain. V shed 5 bases and J shed 1 base, with 8 bases lying between them. Germline CDR1 is SGHTA and CDR2 is FQGTGA. This CDR3 contains 13 residues. The CDR3: CASSRSPNTEAFF. CDR3 sequence (DNA): TGTGCCAGCAGCCGGTCCCCGAACACTGAAGCTTTCTTT.